This T cell receptor (beta chain) was captured in a study of blood T cell repertoires in COVID-19. TCRdb keeps only in-frame clones here, not all; method: immunoSEQ multiplex PCR. Altogether 250,000 to 350,000 clones are present, about 89% being singletons, with the ten largest covering 0.94%. Sequenced sample: peripheral blood. The sequence was obtained from a woman between 40 and 55 years old who had recovered from COVID-19.

DNA of the CDR3: TGTGCCAGCAGCTTAAGGGCCTGGGGCACAGATACGCAGTATTTT. This sequence encodes CASSLRAWGTDTQYF. The chain is built from TRBV7-3 and TRBJ2-3; the D is unclear. Germline CDR1 and CDR2: SGHTA and FQGTGA. V shed 1 base and J shed 1 base, with 9 bases lying between them. The CDR3 runs to 15 residues.